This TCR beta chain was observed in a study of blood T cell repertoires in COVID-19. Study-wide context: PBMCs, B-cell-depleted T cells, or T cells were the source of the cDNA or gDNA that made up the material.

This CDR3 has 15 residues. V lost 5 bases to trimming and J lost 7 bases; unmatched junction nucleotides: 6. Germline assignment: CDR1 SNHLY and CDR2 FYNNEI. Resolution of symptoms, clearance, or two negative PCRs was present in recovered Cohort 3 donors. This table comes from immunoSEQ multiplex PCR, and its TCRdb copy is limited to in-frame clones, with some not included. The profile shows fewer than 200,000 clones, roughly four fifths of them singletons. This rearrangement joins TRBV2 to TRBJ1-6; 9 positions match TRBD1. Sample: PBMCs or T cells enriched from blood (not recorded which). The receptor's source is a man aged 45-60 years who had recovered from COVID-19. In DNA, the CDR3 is TGTGCCAGCAGTACTTGGGGACAGGGAAATTCACCCCTCCACTTT. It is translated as CASSTWGQGNSPLHF.